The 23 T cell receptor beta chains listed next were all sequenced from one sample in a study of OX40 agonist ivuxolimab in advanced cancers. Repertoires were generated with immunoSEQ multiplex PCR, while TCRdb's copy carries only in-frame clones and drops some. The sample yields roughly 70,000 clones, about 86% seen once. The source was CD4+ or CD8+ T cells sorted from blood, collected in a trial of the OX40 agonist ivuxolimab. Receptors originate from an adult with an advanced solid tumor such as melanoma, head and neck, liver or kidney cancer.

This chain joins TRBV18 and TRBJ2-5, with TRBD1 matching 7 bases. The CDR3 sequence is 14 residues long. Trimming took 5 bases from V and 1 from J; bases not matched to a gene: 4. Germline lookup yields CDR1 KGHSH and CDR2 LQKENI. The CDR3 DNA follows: TGTGCCAGCTCATCAAGACAGGGCCAAGAGACCCAGTACTTC. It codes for CASSSRQGQETQYF.

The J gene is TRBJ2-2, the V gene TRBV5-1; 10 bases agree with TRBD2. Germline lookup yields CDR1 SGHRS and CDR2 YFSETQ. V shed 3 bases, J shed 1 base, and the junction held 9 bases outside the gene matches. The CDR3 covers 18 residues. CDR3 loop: CASSSPLAGEMNTGELFF. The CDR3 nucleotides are TGCGCCAGCAGCTCTCCGCTAGCGGGAGAAATGAACACCGGGGAGCTGTTTTTT.

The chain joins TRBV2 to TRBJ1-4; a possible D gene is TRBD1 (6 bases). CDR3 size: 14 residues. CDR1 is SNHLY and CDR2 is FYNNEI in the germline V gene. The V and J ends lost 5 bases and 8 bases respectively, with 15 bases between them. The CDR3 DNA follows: TGTGCCAGCAGTAGCCCAGGGGCGGGGGAAAAACTGTTTTTT. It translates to CASSSPGAGEKLFF.

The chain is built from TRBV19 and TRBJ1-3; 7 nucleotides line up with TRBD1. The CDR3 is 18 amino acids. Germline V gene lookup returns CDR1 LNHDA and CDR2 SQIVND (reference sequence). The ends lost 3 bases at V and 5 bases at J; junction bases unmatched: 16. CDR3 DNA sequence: TGTGCCAGTAGTATTGCCGGGACAGAGAGCGGGCGTCGAAACACCATATATTTT. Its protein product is CASSIAGTESGRRNTIYF.

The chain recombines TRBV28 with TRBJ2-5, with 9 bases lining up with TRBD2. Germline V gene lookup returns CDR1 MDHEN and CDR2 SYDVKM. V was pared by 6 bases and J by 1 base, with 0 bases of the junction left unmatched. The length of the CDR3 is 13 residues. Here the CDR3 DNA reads TGTGCCAGCAGGACTAGCGGCCAAGAGACCCAGTACTTC. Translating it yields CASRTSGQETQYF.

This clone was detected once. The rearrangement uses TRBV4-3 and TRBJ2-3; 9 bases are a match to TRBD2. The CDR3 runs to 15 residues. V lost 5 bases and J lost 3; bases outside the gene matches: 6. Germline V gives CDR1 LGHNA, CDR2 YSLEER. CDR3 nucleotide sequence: TGCGCCAGCAGCGATAGCGGGAGAGGTACAGATACGCAGTATTTT. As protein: CASSDSGRGTDTQYF.

CDR3 sequence: CASSLESSGGGTQYF. The DNA of the CDR3 is TGTGCCAGCAGCTTAGAGTCTAGCGGGGGAGGGACCCAGTACTTC. This rearrangement joins TRBV7-2 to TRBJ2-5; 10 bases are a match to TRBD2. CDR1 SGHTA and CDR2 FQGNSA come from the germline V gene. V was pared by 1 base and J by 7 bases, with 6 bases of the junction left unmatched. This CDR3 has 15 residues.

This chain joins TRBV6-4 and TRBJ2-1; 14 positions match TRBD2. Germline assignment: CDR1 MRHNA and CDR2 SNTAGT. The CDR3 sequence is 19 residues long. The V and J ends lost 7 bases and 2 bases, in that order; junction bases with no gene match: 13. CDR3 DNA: TGTGCCAGCACCCAACCCATTGGGACTAGCGGGAGAGCCTACAATGAGCAGTTCTTC. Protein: CASTQPIGTSGRAYNEQFF.

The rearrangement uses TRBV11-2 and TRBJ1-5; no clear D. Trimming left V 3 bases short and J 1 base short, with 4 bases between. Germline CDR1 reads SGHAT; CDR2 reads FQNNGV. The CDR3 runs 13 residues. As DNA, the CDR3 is TGTGCCAGCAGCTTTACAAGCAATCAGCCCCAGCATTTT. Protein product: CASSFTSNQPQHF.

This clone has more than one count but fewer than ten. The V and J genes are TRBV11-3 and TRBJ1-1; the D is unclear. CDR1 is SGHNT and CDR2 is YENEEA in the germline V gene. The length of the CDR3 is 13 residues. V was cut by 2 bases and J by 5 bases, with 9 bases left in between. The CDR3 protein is CASSLLGTTEAFF. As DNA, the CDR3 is TGTGCCAGCAGCTTACTGGGAACAACTGAAGCTTTCTTT.

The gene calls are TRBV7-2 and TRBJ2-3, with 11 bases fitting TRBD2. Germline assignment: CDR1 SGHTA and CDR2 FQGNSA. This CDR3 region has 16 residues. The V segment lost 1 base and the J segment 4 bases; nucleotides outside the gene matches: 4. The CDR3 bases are TGTGCCAGCAGCTTAGTGGCTAGCGGGGGGTCAGATACGCAGTATTTT. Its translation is CASSLVASGGSDTQYF.

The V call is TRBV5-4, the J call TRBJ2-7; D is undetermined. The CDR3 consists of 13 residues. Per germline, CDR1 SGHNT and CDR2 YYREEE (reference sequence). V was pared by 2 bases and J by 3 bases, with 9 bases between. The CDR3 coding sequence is TGTGCCAGCAGCTTTGGAAAAAGCTACGAGCAGTACTTC. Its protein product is CASSFGKSYEQYF.

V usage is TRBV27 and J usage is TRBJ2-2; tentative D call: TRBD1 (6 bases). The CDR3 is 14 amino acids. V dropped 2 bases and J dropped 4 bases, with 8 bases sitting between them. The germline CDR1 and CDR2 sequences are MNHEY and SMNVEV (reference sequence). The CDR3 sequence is CASSLTGSTGELFF. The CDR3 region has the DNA TGTGCCAGCAGTTTAACAGGGAGCACCGGGGAGCTGTTTTTT.

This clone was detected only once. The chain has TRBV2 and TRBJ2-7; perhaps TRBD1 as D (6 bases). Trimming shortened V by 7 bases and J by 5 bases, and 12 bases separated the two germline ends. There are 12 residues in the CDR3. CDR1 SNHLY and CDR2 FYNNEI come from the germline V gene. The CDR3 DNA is TGTGCCAGCAATGGGGGACACGACGAGCAGTACTTC. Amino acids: CASNGGHDEQYF. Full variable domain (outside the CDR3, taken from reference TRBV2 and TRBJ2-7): EPEVTQTPSHQVTQMGQEVILRCVPISNHLYFYWYRQILGQKVEFLVSFYNNEISEKSEIFDDQFSVERPDGSNFTLKIRSTKLEDSAMYFCASNGGHDEQYFGPGTRLTVT.

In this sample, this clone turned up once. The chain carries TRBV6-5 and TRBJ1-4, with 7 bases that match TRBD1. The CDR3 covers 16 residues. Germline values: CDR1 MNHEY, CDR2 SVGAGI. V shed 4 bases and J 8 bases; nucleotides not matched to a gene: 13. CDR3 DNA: TGTGCCAGCAGTTCCCTTCGACAGGGTGTTTGGGAAAAACTGTTTTTT. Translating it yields CASSSLRQGVWEKLFF.

CDR3 sequence reads: CASSLASDRADEKLFF. In DNA, the CDR3 is TGTGCCAGCAGCTTGGCCTCCGACAGGGCGGATGAAAAACTGTTTTTT. V gene TRBV5-6 combines with J gene TRBJ1-4; 7 bases match TRBD1. CDR1 SGHDT and CDR2 YYEEEE come from the germline V gene. V gave up 0 bases and J gave up 6 bases; unmatched junction bases: 8. The CDR3 has 16 residues.

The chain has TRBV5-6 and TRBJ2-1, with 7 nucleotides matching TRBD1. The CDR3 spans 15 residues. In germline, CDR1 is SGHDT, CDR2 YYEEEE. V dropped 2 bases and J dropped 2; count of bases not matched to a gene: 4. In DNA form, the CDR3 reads TGTGCCAGCAGCTTAGACAGGGAGCCCTACAATGAGCAGTTCTTC. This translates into CASSLDREPYNEQFF.

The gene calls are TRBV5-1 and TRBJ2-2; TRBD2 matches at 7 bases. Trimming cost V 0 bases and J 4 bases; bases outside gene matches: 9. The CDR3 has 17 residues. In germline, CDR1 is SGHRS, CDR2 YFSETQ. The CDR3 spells CASSLDDLAARTGELFF. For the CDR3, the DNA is TGCGCCAGCAGCTTGGACGATCTAGCGGCCCGCACCGGGGAGCTGTTTTTT. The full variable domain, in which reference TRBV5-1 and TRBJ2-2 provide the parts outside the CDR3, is KAGVTQTPRYLIKTRGQQVTLSCSPISGHRSVSWYQQTPGQGLQFLFEYFSETQRNKGNFPGRFSGRQFSNSRSEMNVSTLELGDSALYLCASSLDDLAARTGELFFGEGSRLTVL.

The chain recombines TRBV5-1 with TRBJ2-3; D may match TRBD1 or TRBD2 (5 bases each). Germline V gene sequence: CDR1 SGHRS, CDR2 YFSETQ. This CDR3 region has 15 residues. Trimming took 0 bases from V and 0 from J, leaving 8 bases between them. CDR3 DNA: TGCGCCAGCAGCTTGGGGGACCCCAGCACAGATACGCAGTATTTT. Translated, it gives CASSLGDPSTDTQYF.

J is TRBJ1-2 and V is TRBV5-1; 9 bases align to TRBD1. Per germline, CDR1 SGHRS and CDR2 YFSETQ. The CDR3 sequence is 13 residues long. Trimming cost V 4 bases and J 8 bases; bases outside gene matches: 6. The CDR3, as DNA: TGCGCCAGCAGCCATGACAGGGGGTACGGCTACACCTTC. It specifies CASSHDRGYGYTF.

In nucleotides, the CDR3 is TGTGCCTGGAGTTCAGGGCTGAGTGCCAATCAGCCCCAGCATTTT. This codes for CAWSSGLSANQPQHF. The rearrangement links TRBV30 to TRBJ1-5; tentative D call: TRBD1 (5 bases). V shed 2 bases and J shed 3 bases, with 14 bases lying between them. Germline CDR1 is GTSNPN and CDR2 is SVGIG (reference sequence). The length of the CDR3 is 15 residues.

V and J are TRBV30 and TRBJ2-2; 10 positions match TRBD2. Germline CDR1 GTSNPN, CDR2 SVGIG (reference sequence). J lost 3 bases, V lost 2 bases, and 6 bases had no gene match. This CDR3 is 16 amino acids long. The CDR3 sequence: CAWSPLGLADTGELFF. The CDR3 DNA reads TGTGCCTGGAGTCCGCTAGGACTAGCGGACACCGGGGAGCTGTTTTTT.

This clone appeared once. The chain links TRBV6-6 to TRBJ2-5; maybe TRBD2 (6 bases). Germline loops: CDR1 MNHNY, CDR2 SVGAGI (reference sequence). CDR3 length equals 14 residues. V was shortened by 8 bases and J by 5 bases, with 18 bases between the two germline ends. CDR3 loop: CASRGGGRRETQYF. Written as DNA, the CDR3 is TGTGCCAGCCGTGGGGGAGGTAGGAGGGAGACCCAGTACTTC.